These 14 T cell receptor beta chains were all obtained from the same sample, sequenced in a study of lymphopenia after photon versus proton radiotherapy. Only in-frame clones appear in the TCRdb table, and some are missing; sequencing was by immunoSEQ multiplex PCR. The table records 20,000 or so clones, around 90% of them present only once. The material was peripheral blood, obtained from a patient treated with proton-based radiotherapy. The receptor set was obtained from a woman in her sixties or seventies with pancreatic cancer. Some clones in this sample may be carry-over from other donors' samples.

The chain recombines TRBV28 with TRBJ2-7; 7 nucleotides agree with TRBD1. Germline V CDR1 and CDR2: MDHEN, SYDVKM. The V and J ends lost 2 bases and 3 bases, in that order; junction bases with no gene match: 7. The CDR3 loop spans 15 amino acids. The CDR3 protein is CASSLKGTVFYEQYF. DNA of the CDR3: TGTGCCAGCAGTTTAAAAGGGACAGTATTCTACGAGCAGTACTTC.

The chain recombines TRBV2 with TRBJ1-6; 7 positions match TRBD1. CDR1 is SNHLY and CDR2 is FYNNEI in the germline V gene. The CDR3 has 15 amino acids. J lost 8 bases, V lost 1 base, and 5 bases had no gene match. This CDR3 is CASSEGYRGYSPLHF. Written as DNA, the CDR3 is TGTGCCAGCAGTGAAGGGTACAGGGGCTATTCACCCCTCCACTTT.

The chain has TRBV10-2 and TRBJ2-3; 8 positions agree with TRBD2. This CDR3 is 14 amino acids long. V shed 7 bases and J 2 bases; nucleotides not matched to a gene: 5. Per the germline V gene, CDR1 is WSHSY and CDR2 is SAAADI. The CDR3 reads CASTVAGSTDTQYF. In nucleotides, the CDR3 is TGCGCCAGCACAGTAGCGGGGTCCACAGATACGCAGTATTTT.

This chain joins TRBV11-3 and TRBJ2-7; possibly TRBD1 for D (6 bases). This CDR3 has 14 residues. Germline V gene sequence: CDR1 SGHNT, CDR2 YENEEA. V was pared by 5 bases and J by 0 bases, with 11 bases between. CDR3 nucleotide sequence: TGTGCCAGCAGCCAGAGGGACAACTCCTACGAGCAGTACTTC. Its protein is CASSQRDNSYEQYF.

The genes are TRBV28 and TRBJ2-5; D is perhaps TRBD1 (7 bases). With the DNA end fitting TRBJ2-7 better, the J assignment may be wrong. CDR1 MDHEN and CDR2 SYDVKM come from the germline V gene. The CDR3 has 13 residues. CDR3 protein: CASSFRGVYEQYF. For the CDR3, the DNA is TGTGCCAGCAGTTTCAGGGGGGTCTACGAGCAGTACTTC.

The chain has TRBV11-2 and TRBJ2-1; 7 positions agree with TRBD2. CDR1 and CDR2 from the germline V gene are SGHAT and FQNNGV. The CDR3 covers 14 residues. The ends lost 7 bases at V and 6 bases at J; junction bases unmatched: 9. The CDR3 loop is CASTPTSSGNEQFF. In DNA, the CDR3 is TGTGCCAGCACCCCGACTAGCTCCGGCAATGAGCAGTTCTTC.

The chain recombines TRBV7-9 with TRBJ2-2; D is undetermined. The V gene's germline CDR1 is SEHNR and CDR2 FQNEAQ (reference sequence). V shed 9 bases and J shed 0 bases, with 11 bases lying between them. The CDR3 length is 14 residues. The CDR3: CARGIGTNTGELFF. The CDR3 DNA sequence: TGTGCCAGGGGGATTGGGACGAACACCGGGGAGCTGTTTTTT.

This chain connects TRBV7-2 to TRBJ2-5; D is possibly TRBD2 (5 bases). V shed 1 base and J shed 5 bases, with 11 bases lying between them. CDR1 and CDR2 from the germline V gene are SGHTA and FQGNSA. This CDR3 is built from 14 residues. CDR3 sequence (DNA): TGTGCCAGCAGCTTAGGAGGCGGGTGGGAGACCCAGTACTTC. As protein: CASSLGGGWETQYF. Supplemented by reference TRBV7-2 and TRBJ2-5, the full variable domain reads GAGVSQSPSNKVTEKGKDVELRCDPISGHTALYWYRQSLGQGLEFLIYFQGNSAPDKSGLPSDRFSAERTGGSVSTLTIQRTQQEDSAVYLCASSLGGGWETQYFGPGTRLLVL.

The gene calls are TRBV15 and TRBJ2-2; D ambiguous. V lost 0 bases, J lost 4 bases, and 6 bases lay in between. Germline CDR1 and CDR2: LNHNV and YYDKDF (reference sequence). The CDR3 length is 14 residues. In DNA form, the CDR3 reads TGTGCCACCAGCAGAGATATCAGCACCGGGGAGCTGTTTTTT. Translating it yields CATSRDISTGELFF.

V usage is TRBV9 and J usage is TRBJ2-2; 7 bases map to TRBD1. Germline CDR1 SGDLS, CDR2 YYNGEE. This CDR3 is 15 amino acids long. V lost 4 bases to trimming and J lost 1 base; unmatched junction nucleotides: 4. The CDR3 DNA follows: TGTGCCAGCAGCTTTAGACAGGGGAACACCGGGGAGCTGTTTTTT. Amino acid sequence: CASSFRQGNTGELFF.

This clone is a singleton in its sample. V and J are TRBV9 and TRBJ1-3; 8 bases fit TRBD1. V dropped 3 bases and J dropped 4; count of bases not matched to a gene: 9. Germline lookup yields CDR1 SGDLS and CDR2 YYNGEE. The CDR3 has 16 residues. The CDR3 nucleotides are TGTGCCAGCAGCGACCTTCCCGACAGGGGCGGAAACACCATATATTTT. Its protein is CASSDLPDRGGNTIYF.

The rearrangement links TRBV7-9 to TRBJ2-6; 7 nucleotides align to TRBD1. CDR3 length: 15 amino acids. Per the germline V gene, CDR1 is SEHNR and CDR2 is FQNEAQ (reference sequence). The V and J ends lost 7 bases and 3 bases, in that order; junction bases with no gene match: 6. The CDR3 nucleotides read TGTGCCAGCACCGACAGGGACGATGGGGCCAACGTCCTGACTTTC. It specifies CASTDRDDGANVLTF.

The J gene is TRBJ1-1, the V gene TRBV30; TRBD1 agrees at 8 bases. J was trimmed by 1 base and V by 5 bases; bases with no gene match: 3. Germline V gives CDR1 GTSNPN, CDR2 SVGIG (reference sequence). CDR3 size: 13 residues. CDR3 region: CAWDRGRNTEAFF. The CDR3 nucleotides read TGTGCCTGGGACAGGGGCAGGAACACTGAAGCTTTCTTT.

The chain combines TRBV4-2 with TRBJ2-3, with 8 bases lining up with TRBD2. The germline CDR1 and CDR2 sequences are LGHNA and YNFKEQ. The CDR3 consists of 15 residues. Trimming removed 2 bases from V and 4 bases from J; junction bases left unmatched: 5. The CDR3 is CASSQRSGSSDTQYF. DNA for the CDR3: TGTGCCAGCAGCCAACGAAGCGGGAGCTCAGATACGCAGTATTTT.